This entry lists 20 T cell receptor beta chains sequenced from one sample in a study of T cell responses to AZD1222 COVID-19 vaccine. Sequencing was performed with immunoSEQ multiplex PCR; in TCRdb, only in-frame clones are kept and a portion is missing. The sample has 100,000 or so clones, about 89% seen once. Sample: peripheral blood, taken on day 0 of AZD1222 vaccination. The receptor set was obtained from an adult in good health.

The gene calls are TRBV28 and TRBJ1-4; D gene ambiguous. Germline loops: CDR1 MDHEN, CDR2 SYDVKM. The CDR3 length is 15 residues. V was clipped by 2 bases and J by 3 bases, with 10 bases between them. The CDR3 region is CASSLDGRANEKLFF. CDR3 sequence (DNA): TGTGCCAGCAGTTTAGACGGGCGCGCTAATGAAAAACTGTTTTTT.

Only one count was recorded for this clone. The gene calls are TRBV3-1 (or the pseudogene TRBV3-2) and TRBJ2-3; the match to TRBD2 covers 8 bases. Looked up from germline, CDR1 is LGHDT and CDR2 is YNNKEL (reference sequence). The CDR3 runs 14 residues. Trimming at V came to 4 bases and at J to 2 bases, leaving 2 bases not matched to a gene. The CDR3 nucleotides read TGTGCCAGCAGCCTAGCGGGGCACACAGATACGCAGTATTTT. This gives the protein CASSLAGHTDTQYF.

V usage is TRBV15 and J usage is TRBJ2-7; D is possibly TRBD2 (6 bases). The CDR3 has 13 residues. Germline V lookup: CDR1 LNHNV, CDR2 YYDKDF (reference sequence). V was pared by 5 bases and J by 3 bases, with 11 bases between. Written as DNA, the CDR3 is TGTGCCACCAGCCCGGGACTGAGCTACGAGCAGTACTTC. Protein sequence: CATSPGLSYEQYF.

CDR3 nucleotide sequence: TGTGCCATCAGGCGAACAGCGGGGCTAAACGAGCAGTACTTC. Translating gives CAIRRTAGLNEQYF. The chain couples TRBV10-3 to TRBJ2-7; TRBD2 matches 7 bases. Germline CDR1 and CDR2: ENHRY and SYGVKD. The V and J ends lost 6 bases and 5 bases, in that order; junction bases with no gene match: 10. This CDR3 is built from 14 residues.

The DNA for the CDR3 is TGTGCCAGCAGCCAAGGGTTCTATGGCTACACCTTC. Its protein is CASSQGFYGYTF. The chain links TRBV7-2 to TRBJ1-2; D not resolved. V shed 5 bases and J shed 4 bases, with 8 bases lying between them. There are 12 residues in the CDR3. Germline V gene sequence: CDR1 SGHTA, CDR2 FQGNSA.

The rearrangement uses TRBV11-2 and TRBJ2-7, with 10 bases matching TRBD2. The CDR3 sequence is 16 residues long. The germline V gene has CDR1 SGHAT and CDR2 FQNNGV. J gave up 4 bases and V 3 bases, and 9 bases lay outside the gene matches. DNA of the CDR3: TGTGCCAGCAGCTTCGGGTCCAGCGGGGGGGCGTACGAGCAGTACTTC. Its protein product is CASSFGSSGGAYEQYF.

The V gene is TRBV5-1, the J gene TRBJ1-1; 8 nucleotides agree with TRBD1. V trimming: 3 bases; J trimming: 5 bases; junction bases outside the gene matches: 12. The CDR3 runs 16 residues. Germline CDR1 and CDR2: SGHRS and YFSETQ. The CDR3 DNA is TGCGCCAGCAGCTGGGGAGGACAGGGATCGGGGACTGAAGCTTTCTTT. Translation gives CASSWGGQGSGTEAFF.

V gene TRBV3-1 (or the pseudogene TRBV3-2) combines with J gene TRBJ1-5; D gene uncertain. Looked up from germline, CDR1 is LGHDT and CDR2 is YNNKEL (reference sequence). This CDR3 region has 15 residues. V lost 4 bases to trimming and J lost 1 base, with 11 bases between them. CDR3 protein: CASSPRAGSNQPQHF. The CDR3 region has the DNA TGTGCCAGCAGCCCTCGGGCGGGGAGCAATCAGCCCCAGCATTTT.

The J gene is TRBJ1-5, the V gene TRBV19; 9 bases line up with TRBD1. The CDR3 length is 16 residues. Germline V gene sequence: CDR1 LNHDA, CDR2 SQIVND (reference sequence). The V segment lost 4 bases and the J segment 3 bases; nucleotides outside the gene matches: 7. In DNA, the CDR3 is TGTGCCAGTAGTAGTACAGGGGGCTATGTCAATCAGCCCCAGCATTTT. Amino acid sequence: CASSSTGGYVNQPQHF.

J is TRBJ2-1 and V is TRBV11-2; D not certain. CDR3 length: 15 amino acids. Trimming stripped 0 bases from V and 0 bases from J, with 6 bases between. The V gene's germline CDR1 is SGHAT and CDR2 FQNNGV. CDR3 region: CASSLDGPSYNEQFF. The CDR3 nucleotides read TGTGCCAGCAGCTTAGATGGACCCTCCTACAATGAGCAGTTCTTC.

The table lists this clone with a few counts. The V gene is TRBV5-1, the J gene TRBJ1-4; TRBD1 matches at 7 bases. CDR1 SGHRS and CDR2 YFSETQ come from the germline V gene. This CDR3 contains 14 residues. V was pared by 4 bases and J by 7 bases, with 7 bases of the junction left unmatched. The CDR3 nucleotides are TGCGCCAGCAGCGTGGGGCAGGGGGTTGAAAAACTGTTTTTT. It specifies CASSVGQGVEKLFF.

This sequence joins TRBV19 and TRBJ2-1; weak D call: TRBD1 (8 bases). The germline V and J ends were trimmed by 4 bases and 2 bases, with 12 bases remaining between them. Germline assignment: CDR1 LNHDA and CDR2 SQIVND (reference sequence). This CDR3 has 15 amino acids. As DNA, the CDR3 is TGTGCCAGTAGTAAACAGGGGGGGACCTACAATGAGCAGTTCTTC. Protein sequence: CASSKQGGTYNEQFF.

This chain uses TRBV6-1 with TRBJ1-5; D is possibly TRBD1 (5 bases). Trimming stripped 4 bases from V and 6 bases from J, with 19 bases between. The germline V gene encodes CDR1 MNHNS and CDR2 SASEGT. This CDR3 comprises 16 residues. The CDR3 sequence is CASSGQSGTSSQPQHF. CDR3 coding DNA: TGTGCCAGCAGTGGTCAATCCGGGACCTCGAGTCAGCCCCAGCATTTT.

The chain couples TRBV18 to TRBJ2-2, with D uncertain. Trimming shortened V by 1 base and J by 2 bases, and 11 bases separated the two germline ends. The CDR3 is made up of 16 amino acids. Germline loops: CDR1 KGHSH, CDR2 LQKENI. In nucleotides, the CDR3 is TGTGCCAGCTCACCACAAATAGCAGTCAACACCGGGGAGCTGTTTTTT. Its translation is CASSPQIAVNTGELFF.

This rearrangement joins TRBV27 to TRBJ1-6, with 8 bases identical to TRBD1. Germline V lookup: CDR1 MNHEY, CDR2 SMNVEV (reference sequence). There are 16 residues in the CDR3. V was clipped by 1 base and J by 7 bases; unmatched bases: 6. This CDR3 is CASSLYLGDRNSPLHF. As DNA, the CDR3 is TGTGCCAGCAGTTTATACCTAGGGGACAGGAATTCACCCCTCCACTTT.

The chain combines TRBV6-5 with TRBJ1-3; D is unclear. Deletions cut 5 bases from V and 5 bases from J, with 10 bases between. The CDR3 extends over 13 amino acids. CDR1 is MNHEY and CDR2 is SVGAGI in the germline V gene. The CDR3 loop reads CASSTKGRNTIYF. The CDR3, as DNA: TGTGCCAGCAGTACGAAAGGACGAAACACCATATATTTT.

The chain links TRBV7-2 to TRBJ2-5, with TRBD2 matching over 9 bases. The trim removed 7 bases at V and 5 bases at J, leaving 17 bases unmatched. The CDR3 runs 17 residues. From germline, CDR1 is SGHTA and CDR2 FQGNSA. The CDR3 protein is CASNLGQGRGGYETQYF. The CDR3 nucleotides are TGTGCCAGCAACCTCGGGCAAGGGCGGGGGGGCTACGAGACCCAGTACTTC.

The V gene is TRBV6-5, the J gene TRBJ2-3; D unclear. V was shortened by 5 bases and J by 4 bases, with 10 bases between the two germline ends. The germline V gene has CDR1 MNHEY and CDR2 SVGAGI. CDR3 length equals 13 residues. Here the CDR3 DNA reads TGTGCCAGCAGTCCCCCGCACGCAGATACGCAGTATTTT. Amino acid sequence: CASSPPHADTQYF.

The chain is built from TRBV15 and TRBJ1-2; no reliable D call. In germline, CDR1 is LNHNV, CDR2 YYDKDF (reference sequence). CDR3 length: 18 residues. V lost 6 bases, J lost 3 bases, and 26 bases lay in between. As DNA, the CDR3 is TGTGCCACCAGAGTTAGTCATCCTACATCGCCCCGGGACTATGGCTACACCTTC. It specifies CATRVSHPTSPRDYGYTF.

This sequence joins TRBV12-5 and TRBJ2-3; 7 bases map to TRBD1. Germline V lookup: CDR1 LGHNT, CDR2 FRNRAP. Losses at the gene ends were 1 base for V and 2 bases for J; bases not matched to a gene: 6. The CDR3 extends over 16 amino acids. The CDR3 is CASGLGGQPFTDTQYF. The CDR3 DNA reads TGTGCTAGTGGTTTGGGGGGACAGCCTTTCACAGATACGCAGTATTTT.